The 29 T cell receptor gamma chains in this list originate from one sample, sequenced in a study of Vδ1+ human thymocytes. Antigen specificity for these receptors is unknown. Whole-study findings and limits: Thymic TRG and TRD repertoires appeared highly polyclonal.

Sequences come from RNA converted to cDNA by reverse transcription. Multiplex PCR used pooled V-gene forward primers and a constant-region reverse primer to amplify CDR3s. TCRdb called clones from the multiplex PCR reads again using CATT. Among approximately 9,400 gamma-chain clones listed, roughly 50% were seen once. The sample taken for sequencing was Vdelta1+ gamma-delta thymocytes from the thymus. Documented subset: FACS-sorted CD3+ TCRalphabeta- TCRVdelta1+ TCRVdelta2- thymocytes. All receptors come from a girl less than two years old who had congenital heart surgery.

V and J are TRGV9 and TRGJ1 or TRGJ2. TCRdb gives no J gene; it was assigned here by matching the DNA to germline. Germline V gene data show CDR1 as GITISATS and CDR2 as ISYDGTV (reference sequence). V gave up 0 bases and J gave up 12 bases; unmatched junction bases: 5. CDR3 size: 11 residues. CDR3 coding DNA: TGTGCCTTGTGGGAGGTGGATGGGAAACTCTTT. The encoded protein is CALWEVDGKLF.

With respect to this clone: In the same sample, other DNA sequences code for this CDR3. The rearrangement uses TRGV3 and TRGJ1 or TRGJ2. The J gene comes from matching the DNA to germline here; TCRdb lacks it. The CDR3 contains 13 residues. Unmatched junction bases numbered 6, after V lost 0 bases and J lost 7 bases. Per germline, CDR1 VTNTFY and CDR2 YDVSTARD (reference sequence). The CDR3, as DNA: TGTGCCACCTGGGACAGGCCGCGATATAAGAAACTCTTT. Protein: CATWDRPRYKKLF.

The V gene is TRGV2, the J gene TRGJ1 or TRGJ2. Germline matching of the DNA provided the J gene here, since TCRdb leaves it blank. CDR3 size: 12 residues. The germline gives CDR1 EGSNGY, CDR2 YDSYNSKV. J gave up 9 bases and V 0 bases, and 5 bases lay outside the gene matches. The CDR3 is CATWDGLGKKLF. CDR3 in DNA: TGTGCCACCTGGGACGGGCTGGGTAAGAAACTCTTT.

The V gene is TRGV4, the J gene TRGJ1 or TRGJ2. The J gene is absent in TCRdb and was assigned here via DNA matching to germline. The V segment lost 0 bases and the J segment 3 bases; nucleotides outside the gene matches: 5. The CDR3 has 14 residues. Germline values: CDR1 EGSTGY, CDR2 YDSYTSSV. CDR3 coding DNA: TGTGCCACCTGGGATGGGCTGAGTTATTATAAGAAACTCTTT. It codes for CATWDGLSYYKKLF.

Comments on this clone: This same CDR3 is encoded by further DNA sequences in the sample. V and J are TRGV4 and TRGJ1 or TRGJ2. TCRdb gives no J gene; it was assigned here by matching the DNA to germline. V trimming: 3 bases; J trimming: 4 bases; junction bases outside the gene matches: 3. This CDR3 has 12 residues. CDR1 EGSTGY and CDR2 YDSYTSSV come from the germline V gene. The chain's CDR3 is CATWDKYYKKLF. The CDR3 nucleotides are TGTGCCACCTGGGATAAGTATTATAAGAAACTCTTT.

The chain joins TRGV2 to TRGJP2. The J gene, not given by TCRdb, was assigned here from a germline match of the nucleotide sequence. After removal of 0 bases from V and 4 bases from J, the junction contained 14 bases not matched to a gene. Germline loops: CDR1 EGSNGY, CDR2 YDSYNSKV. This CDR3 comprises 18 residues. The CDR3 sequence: CATWDGHDATDSDWIKTF. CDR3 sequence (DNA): TGTGCCACCTGGGACGGGCACGACGCAACCGATAGTGATTGGATCAAGACGTTT.

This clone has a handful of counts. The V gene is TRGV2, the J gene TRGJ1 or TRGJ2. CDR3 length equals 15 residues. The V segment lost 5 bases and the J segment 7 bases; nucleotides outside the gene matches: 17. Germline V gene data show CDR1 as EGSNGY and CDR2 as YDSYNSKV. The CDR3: CATWGGTSVRYKKLF. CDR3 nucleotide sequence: TGTGCCACCTGGGGCGGAACAAGCGTAAGGTATAAGAAACTCTTT.

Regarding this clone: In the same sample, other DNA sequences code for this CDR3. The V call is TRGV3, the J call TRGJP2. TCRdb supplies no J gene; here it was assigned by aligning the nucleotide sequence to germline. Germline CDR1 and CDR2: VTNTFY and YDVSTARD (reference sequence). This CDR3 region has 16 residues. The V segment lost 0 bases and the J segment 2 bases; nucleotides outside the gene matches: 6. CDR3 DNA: TGTGCCACCTGGGACAGGCCGGACAGTAGTGATTGGATCAAGACGTTT. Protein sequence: CATWDRPDSSDWIKTF.

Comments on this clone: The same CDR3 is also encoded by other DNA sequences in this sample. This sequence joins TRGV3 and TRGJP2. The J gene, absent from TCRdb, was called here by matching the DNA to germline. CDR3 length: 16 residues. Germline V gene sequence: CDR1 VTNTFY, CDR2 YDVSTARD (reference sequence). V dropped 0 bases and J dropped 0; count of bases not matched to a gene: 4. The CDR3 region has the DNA TGTGCCACCTGGGACAGGCCTGATAGTAGTGATTGGATCAAGACGTTT. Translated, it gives CATWDRPDSSDWIKTF.

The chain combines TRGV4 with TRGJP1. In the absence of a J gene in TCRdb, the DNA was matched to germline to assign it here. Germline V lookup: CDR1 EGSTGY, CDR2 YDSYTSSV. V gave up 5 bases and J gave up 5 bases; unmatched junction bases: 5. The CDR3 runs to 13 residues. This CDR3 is CATWVKTGWFKIF. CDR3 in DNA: TGTGCCACCTGGGTAAAAACTGGTTGGTTCAAGATATTT.

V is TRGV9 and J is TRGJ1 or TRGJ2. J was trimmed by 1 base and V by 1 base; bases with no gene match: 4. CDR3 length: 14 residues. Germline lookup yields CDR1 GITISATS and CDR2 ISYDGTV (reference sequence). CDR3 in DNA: TGTGCCTTGTGGGAGGTCCTCAATTATTATAAGAAACTCTTT. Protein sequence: CALWEVLNYYKKLF.

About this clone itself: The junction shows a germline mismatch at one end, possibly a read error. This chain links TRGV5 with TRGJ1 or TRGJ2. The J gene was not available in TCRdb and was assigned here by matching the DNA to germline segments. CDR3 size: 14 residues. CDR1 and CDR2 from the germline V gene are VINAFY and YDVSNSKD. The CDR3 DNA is TGTGCCACCTGTGACAGGCGGGGCGATTATAAGAAACTCTTT. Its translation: CATCDRRGDYKKLF.

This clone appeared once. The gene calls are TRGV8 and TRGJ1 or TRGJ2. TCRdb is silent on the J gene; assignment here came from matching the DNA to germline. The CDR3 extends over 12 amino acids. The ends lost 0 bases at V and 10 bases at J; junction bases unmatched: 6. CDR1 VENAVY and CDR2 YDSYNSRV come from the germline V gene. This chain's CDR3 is CATWDRPVKKLF. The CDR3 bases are TGTGCCACCTGGGATAGGCCGGTAAAGAAACTCTTT.

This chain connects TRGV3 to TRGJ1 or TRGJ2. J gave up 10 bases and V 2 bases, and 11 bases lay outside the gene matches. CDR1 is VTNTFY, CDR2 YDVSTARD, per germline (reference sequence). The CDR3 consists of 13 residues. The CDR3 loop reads CATWDIAPSKKLF. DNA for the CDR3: TGTGCCACCTGGGACATTGCCCCTTCGAAGAAACTCTTT.

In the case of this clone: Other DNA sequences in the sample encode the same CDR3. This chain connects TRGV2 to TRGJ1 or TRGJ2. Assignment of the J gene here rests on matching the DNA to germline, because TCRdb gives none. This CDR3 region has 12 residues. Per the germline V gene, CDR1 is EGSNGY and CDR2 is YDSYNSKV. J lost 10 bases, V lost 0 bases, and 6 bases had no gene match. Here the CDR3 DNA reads TGTGCCACCTGGGACGGGCCGAAGAAGAAACTCTTT. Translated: CATWDGPKKKLF.

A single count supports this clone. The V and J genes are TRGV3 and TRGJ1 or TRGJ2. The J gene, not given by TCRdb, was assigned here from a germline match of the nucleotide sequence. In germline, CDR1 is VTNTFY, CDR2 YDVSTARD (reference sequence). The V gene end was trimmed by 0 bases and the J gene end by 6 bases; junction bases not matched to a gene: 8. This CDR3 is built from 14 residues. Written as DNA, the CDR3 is TGTGCCACCTGGGACAGGCTCGGTCCTTATAAGAAACTCTTT. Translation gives CATWDRLGPYKKLF.

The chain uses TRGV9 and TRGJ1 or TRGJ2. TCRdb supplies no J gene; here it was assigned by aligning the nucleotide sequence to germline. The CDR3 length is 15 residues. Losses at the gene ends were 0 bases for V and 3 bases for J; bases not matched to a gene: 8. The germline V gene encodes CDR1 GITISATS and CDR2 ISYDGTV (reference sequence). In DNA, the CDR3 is TGTGCCTTGTGGGAGGTGGAGGGGGTTTATTATAAGAAACTCTTT. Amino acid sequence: CALWEVEGVYYKKLF.

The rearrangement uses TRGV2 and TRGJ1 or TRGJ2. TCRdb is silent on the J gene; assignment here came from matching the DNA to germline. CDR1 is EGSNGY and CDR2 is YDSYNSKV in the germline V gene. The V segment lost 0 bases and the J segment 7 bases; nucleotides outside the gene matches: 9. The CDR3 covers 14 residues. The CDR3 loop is CATWDGRPWYKKLF. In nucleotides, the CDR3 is TGTGCCACCTGGGACGGGCGGCCGTGGTATAAGAAACTCTTT.

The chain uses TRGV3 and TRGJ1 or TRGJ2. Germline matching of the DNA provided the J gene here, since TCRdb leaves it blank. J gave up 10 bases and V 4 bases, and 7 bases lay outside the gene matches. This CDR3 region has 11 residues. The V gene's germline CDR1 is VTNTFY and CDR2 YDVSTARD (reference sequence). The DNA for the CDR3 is TGTGCCACCTGGGAGGGAGGAAAGAAACTCTTT. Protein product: CATWEGGKKLF.

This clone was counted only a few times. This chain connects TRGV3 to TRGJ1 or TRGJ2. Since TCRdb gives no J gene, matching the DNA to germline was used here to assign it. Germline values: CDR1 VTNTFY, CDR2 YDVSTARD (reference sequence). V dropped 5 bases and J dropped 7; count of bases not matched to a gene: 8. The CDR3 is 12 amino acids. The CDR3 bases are TGTGCCACCTGGGCGGGGGACTATAAGAAACTCTTT. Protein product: CATWAGDYKKLF.

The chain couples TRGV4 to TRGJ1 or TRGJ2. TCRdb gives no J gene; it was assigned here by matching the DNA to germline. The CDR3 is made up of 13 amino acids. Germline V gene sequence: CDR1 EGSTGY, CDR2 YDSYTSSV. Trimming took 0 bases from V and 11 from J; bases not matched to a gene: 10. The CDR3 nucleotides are TGTGCCACCTGGGATGGGCCATTTCTGGAGAAACTCTTT. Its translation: CATWDGPFLEKLF.

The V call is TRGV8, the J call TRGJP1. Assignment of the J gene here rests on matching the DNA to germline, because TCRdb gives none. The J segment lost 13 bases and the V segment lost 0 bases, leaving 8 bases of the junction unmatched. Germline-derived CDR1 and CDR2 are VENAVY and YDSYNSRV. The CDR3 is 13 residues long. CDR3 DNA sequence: TGTGCCACCTGGGATAGGCTGGGGAAGTTCAAGATATTT. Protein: CATWDRLGKFKIF.

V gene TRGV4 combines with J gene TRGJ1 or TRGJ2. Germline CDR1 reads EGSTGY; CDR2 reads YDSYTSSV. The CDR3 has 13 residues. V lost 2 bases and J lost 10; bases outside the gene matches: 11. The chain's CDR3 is CATWDVIRSKKLF. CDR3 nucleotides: TGTGCCACCTGGGATGTAATTCGGTCGAAGAAACTCTTT.

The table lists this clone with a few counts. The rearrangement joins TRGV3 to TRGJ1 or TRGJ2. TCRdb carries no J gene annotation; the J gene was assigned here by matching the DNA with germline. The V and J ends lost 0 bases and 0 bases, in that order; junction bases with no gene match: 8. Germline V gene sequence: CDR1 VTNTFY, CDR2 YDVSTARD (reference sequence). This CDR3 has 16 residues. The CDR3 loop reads CATWDRRGWNYYKKLF. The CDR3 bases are TGTGCCACCTGGGACAGGAGGGGGTGGAATTATTATAAGAAACTCTTT.

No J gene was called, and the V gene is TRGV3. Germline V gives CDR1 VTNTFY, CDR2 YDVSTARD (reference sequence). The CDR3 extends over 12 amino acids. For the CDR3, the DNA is TGTGCCACCTGGGACAGGCATCGTCTCGGACTCTTT. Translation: CATWDRHRLGLF.

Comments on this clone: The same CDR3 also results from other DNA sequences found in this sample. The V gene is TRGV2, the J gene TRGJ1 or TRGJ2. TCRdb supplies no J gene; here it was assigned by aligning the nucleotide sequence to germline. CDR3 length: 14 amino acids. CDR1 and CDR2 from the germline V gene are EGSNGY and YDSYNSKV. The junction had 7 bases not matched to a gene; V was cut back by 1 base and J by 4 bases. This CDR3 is CATWDGRPYYKKLF. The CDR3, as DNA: TGTGCCACCTGGGACGGTCGGCCGTATTATAAGAAACTCTTT.

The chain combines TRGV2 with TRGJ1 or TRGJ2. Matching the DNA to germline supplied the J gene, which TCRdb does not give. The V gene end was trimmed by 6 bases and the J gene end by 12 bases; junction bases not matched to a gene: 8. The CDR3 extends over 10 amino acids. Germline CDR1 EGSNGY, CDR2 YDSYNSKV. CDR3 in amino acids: CATWSFMKLF. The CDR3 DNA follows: TGTGCCACCTGGTCTTTTATGAAACTCTTT.

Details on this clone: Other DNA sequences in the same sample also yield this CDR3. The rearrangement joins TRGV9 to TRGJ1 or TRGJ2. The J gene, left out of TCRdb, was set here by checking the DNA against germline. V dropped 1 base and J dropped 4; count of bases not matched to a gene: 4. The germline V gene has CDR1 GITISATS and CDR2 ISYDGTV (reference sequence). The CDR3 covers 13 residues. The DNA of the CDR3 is TGTGCCTTGTGGGAGGTCCCATATTATAAGAAACTCTTT. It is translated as CALWEVPYYKKLF.

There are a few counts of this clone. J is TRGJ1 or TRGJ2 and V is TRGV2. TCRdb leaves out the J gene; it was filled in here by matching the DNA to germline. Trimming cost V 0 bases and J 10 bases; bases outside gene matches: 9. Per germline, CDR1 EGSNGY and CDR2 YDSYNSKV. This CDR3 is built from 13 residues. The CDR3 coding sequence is TGTGCCACCTGGGACGGGCCATTGTTAAAGAAACTCTTT. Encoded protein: CATWDGPLLKKLF.